This entry lists 27 T cell receptor beta chains sequenced from one sample in a study of blood T cells in healthy people across ages. A J-beta primer mix and a sample-barcoded 5' primer were used in a second PCR of about 7 to 12 cycles. TCRdb re-called the 5' RACE reads through MiXCR, storing one row per CDR3 protein. The table lists around 1.5 million distinct CDR3 sequences, around 59% of them singletons. Sample: blood. Receptors originate from a man between 18 and 35 years old in good health.

The chain uses TRBV20-1 and TRBJ1-4; D not resolved. This CDR3 region has 16 residues. V lost 0 bases and J lost 0, with 11 bases in between. In germline, CDR1 is DFQATT, CDR2 SNEGSKA (reference sequence). Here the CDR3 DNA reads TGCAGTGCTAGAGATGTGGGGATTGCAACTAATGAAAAACTGTTTTTT. It is translated as CSARDVGIATNEKLFF.

V is TRBV4-1 and J is TRBJ2-3, with no clear D. V was cut by 4 bases and J by 1 base, with 18 bases left in between. CDR3 length: 17 residues. Germline values: CDR1 MGHRA, CDR2 YSYEKL. In nucleotides, the CDR3 is TGCGCCAGCAGCCGAGGACCCCGGCGCAGAGGCACAGATACGCAGTATTTT. It yields the protein CASSRGPRRRGTDTQYF.

This chain links TRBV20-1 with TRBJ1-2; weak D call: TRBD1 (6 bases). Germline values: CDR1 DFQATT, CDR2 SNEGSKA (reference sequence). CDR3 length: 15 residues. V was cut by 6 bases and J by 3 bases, with 20 bases left in between. The CDR3 region is CSAAPSRGVDYGYTF. As DNA, the CDR3 is TGCAGTGCCGCACCTAGCAGGGGAGTCGACTATGGCTACACCTTC.

The chain has TRBV6-2 or TRBV6-3 and TRBJ2-7; the match to TRBD1 covers 9 bases. The CDR3 runs to 16 residues. The V gene's germline CDR1 is MNHEY and CDR2 SVGEGT. Trimming took 2 bases from V and 0 from J; bases not matched to a gene: 5. In DNA, the CDR3 is TGTGCCAGCAGTTACGGGGACAGGGAGGCCTCCTACGAGCAGTACTTC. This sequence encodes CASSYGDREASYEQYF.

This clonotype was seen only a few times. This chain joins TRBV20-1 and TRBJ2-7, with D tentatively TRBD1 (5 bases). Trimming removed 4 bases at V and 3 bases at J, with 13 bases between. There are 13 residues in the CDR3. Germline V gives CDR1 DFQATT, CDR2 SNEGSKA (reference sequence). The CDR3 nucleotides are TGCAGTGCTAATCAGGGTTGGGGCTACGAGCAGTACTTC. Amino acids: CSANQGWGYEQYF.

In DNA, the CDR3 is TGTGCCAGCAGCCAAACCTGGTTCGACTCTGGAAACACCATATATTTT. It specifies CASSQTWFDSGNTIYF. This chain links TRBV3-1 with TRBJ1-3; D ambiguous. Trimming took off 2 bases at V and 0 bases at J, with 11 bases between the two ends. The CDR3 covers 16 residues. Germline CDR1 is LGHDT and CDR2 is YNNKEL (reference sequence).

The CDR3 loop reads CAIGGTTNTGELFF. The CDR3 DNA follows: TGTGCCATCGGCGGGACAACGAACACCGGGGAGCTGTTTTTT. This rearrangement joins TRBV10-3 to TRBJ2-2; D is tentatively TRBD1 or TRBD2 (6 bases each). The CDR3 extends over 14 amino acids. Trimming pared 8 bases from V and 0 bases from J, leaving 10 bases between. Germline loops: CDR1 ENHRY, CDR2 SYGVKD.

Only a few counts were recorded for this clonotype. The gene calls are TRBV29-1 and TRBJ2-4; 8 bases map to TRBD1. The germline V gene encodes CDR1 SQVTM and CDR2 ANQGSEA. V shed 7 bases, J shed 8 bases, and the junction held 13 bases outside the gene matches. The CDR3 spans 14 residues. The CDR3 DNA follows: TGCAGCGGCCAACAGGGGGTGAATTATGACATTCAGTACTTC. Residues: CSGQQGVNYDIQYF. Variable domain in full (rest from reference TRBV29-1 and TRBJ2-4): SAVISQKPSRDICQRGTSLTIQCQVDSQVTMMFWYRQQPGQSLTLIATANQGSEATYESGFVIDKFPISRPNLTFSTLTVSNMSPEDSSIYLCSGQQGVNYDIQYFGAGTRLSVL.

The rearrangement joins TRBV28 to TRBJ2-7; D is unclear. The CDR3 is 14 residues long. Germline V gives CDR1 MDHEN, CDR2 SYDVKM. V was trimmed by 5 bases and J by 0 bases, leaving 11 bases between them. CDR3 residues: CASSIRFPSYEQYF. CDR3 in DNA: TGTGCCAGCAGTATCAGATTTCCCTCCTACGAGCAGTACTTC. Full variable domain (outside the CDR3, taken from reference TRBV28 and TRBJ2-7): DVKVTQSSRYLVKRTGEKVFLECVQDMDHENMFWYRQDPGLGLRLIYFSYDVKMKEKGDIPEGYSVSREKKERFSLILESASTNQTSMYLCASSIRFPSYEQYFGPGTRLTVT.

The CDR3 is CSARERTDTYEQYF. The CDR3 coding sequence is TGCAGTGCTAGAGAGAGGACAGATACCTACGAGCAGTACTTC. The chain links TRBV20-1 to TRBJ2-4; maybe TRBD1 (6 bases). Gene TRBJ2-7 matches the end of the DNA better, so the J call may be wrong. The germline V gene encodes CDR1 DFQATT and CDR2 SNEGSKA (reference sequence). The CDR3 is 14 residues long.

V is TRBV11-1 and J is TRBJ2-1, with 8 positions matching TRBD1. The end of the DNA aligns better with TRBJ2-7, so the J call may be wrong. This CDR3 is built from 15 residues. The V gene's germline CDR1 is SGHAT and CDR2 FQDESV (reference sequence). The CDR3 DNA follows: TGTGCCAGCAGATTTACTGGGACAGGCCACTACGAGCAGTACTTC. This codes for CASRFTGTGHYEQYF.

The V and J genes are TRBV12-3 or TRBV12-4 and TRBJ2-7, with D possibly matching TRBD1 (6 bases). The CDR3 totals 14 residues. The ends were cut back, 3 bases at V and 3 bases at J, with 12 bases in the middle. The CDR3 sequence is CASSFEQGFYEQYF. DNA for the CDR3: TGTGCCAGCAGTTTCGAACAGGGATTCTACGAGCAGTACTTC.

As concerns this clonotype: A read error may be the cause here, since a much bigger clone is one base away. This chain joins TRBV27 and TRBJ2-1, with D unresolved. This CDR3 is built from 11 residues. CDR1 and CDR2 from the germline V gene are MNHEY and SMNVEV (reference sequence). The CDR3 protein is CASSYYKEQFF. CDR3 DNA sequence: TGTGCCAGCAGTTATTACAAGGAGCAGTTCTTC.

This sequence joins TRBV12-3 or TRBV12-4 and TRBJ1-2; tentative D call: TRBD1 (5 bases). Trimming took 7 bases from V and 2 from J, leaving 23 bases between them. This CDR3 region has 17 residues. The CDR3 DNA follows: TGTGCCAGCATTCCCCTCGGGGGAGCAGAAGCCAACTATGGCTACACCTTC. Encoded protein: CASIPLGGAEANYGYTF.

This rearrangement joins TRBV6-2 or TRBV6-3 to TRBJ1-2; D is uncertain. The CDR3 is made up of 17 amino acids. Germline CDR1 is MNHEY and CDR2 is SVGEGT. The V end was cut by 0 bases, the J end by 2 bases, with 16 bases between. CDR3 coding DNA: TGTGCCAGCAGTTACTCACCCCTGTGGCATCCCAACTATGGCTACACCTTC. Protein sequence: CASSYSPLWHPNYGYTF.

This chain uses TRBV7-9 with TRBJ1-1, with unresolved D. The ends were cut back, 2 bases at V and 2 bases at J, with 9 bases in the middle. CDR1 SEHNR and CDR2 FQNEAQ come from the germline V gene (reference sequence). This CDR3 is 14 amino acids long. The CDR3 DNA follows: TGTGCCAGCAGCTTAATATGGGATAACACTGAAGCTTTCTTT. Translation: CASSLIWDNTEAFF. Variable domain in full (rest from reference TRBV7-9 and TRBJ1-1): DTGVSQNPRHKITKRGQNVTFRCDPISEHNRLYWYRQTLGQGPEFLTYFQNEAQLEKSRLLSDRFSAERPKGSFSTLEIQRTEQGDSAMYLCASSLIWDNTEAFFGQGTRLTVV.

This clonotype was picked up a small number of times. The chain is built from TRBV3-1 and TRBJ2-5, with D possibly being TRBD1 or TRBD2 (6 bases each). Germline CDR1 and CDR2: LGHDT and YNNKEL (reference sequence). V gave up 0 bases and J gave up 3 bases, with 14 bases separating them. The CDR3 consists of 16 residues. The CDR3 spells CASSQDYWGAEETQYF. CDR3 DNA: TGTGCCAGCAGCCAAGACTACTGGGGGGCCGAAGAGACCCAGTACTTC.

Details on this clonotype: This likely comes from a read error, as the CDR3 has no conserved phenylalanine or tryptophan at its end. The DNA is omitted, as the CDR3 cannot be located on it reliably, and the CDR3 follows TCRdb's listing. The rearrangement joins TRBV7-2 to TRBJ2-7. Ends included, the CDR3 has 10 residues. CDR1 is SGHTA and CDR2 is FQGNSA in the germline V gene. CDR3 amino acids: CASSSAQRGY.

A word on this clonotype: Relative to the germline gene, one junction end is altered; a read error may explain this. The genes are TRBV20-1 and TRBJ2-5; perhaps TRBD2 as D (6 bases). The length of the CDR3 is 12 residues. Germline CDR1 reads DFQATT; CDR2 reads SNEGSKA (reference sequence). The DNA for the CDR3 is TGCAGGGCTAGCCCCCGGGAGGAGACCCAGTACTTC. Amino acids: CRASPREETQYF.

The V call is TRBV6-2 or TRBV6-3, the J call TRBJ2-4; 10 nucleotides match TRBD2. With the DNA end fitting TRBJ2-7 better, the J assignment may be wrong. CDR1 and CDR2 from the germline V gene are MNHEY and SVGEGT. This CDR3 spans 16 amino acids. The CDR3 sequence: CASSSPSSGGLYEQYF. The CDR3 DNA is TGTGCCAGCAGTTCCCCTTCTAGCGGGGGTCTGTACGAGCAGTACTTC.

The chain uses TRBV27 and TRBJ2-5; 9 bases line up with TRBD2. The CDR3 has 15 amino acids. V lost 6 bases, J lost 11 bases, and 16 bases stayed unmatched. Per the germline V gene, CDR1 is MNHEY and CDR2 is SMNVEV (reference sequence). The CDR3 spells CASRPAGGPKSEQYF. The CDR3, as DNA: TGTGCCAGCAGGCCAGCGGGGGGACCCAAAAGTGAGCAGTACTTC.

This chain joins TRBV15 and TRBJ2-3, with TRBD2 identical over 12 bases. V lost 0 bases to trimming and J lost 6 bases; unmatched junction nucleotides: 1. The CDR3 contains 15 residues. The V gene's germline CDR1 is LNHNV and CDR2 YYDKDF (reference sequence). The CDR3 DNA reads TGTGCCACCAGCAGAGAGGGGACTAGCGGGGATACGCAGTATTTT. Translated: CATSREGTSGDTQYF.

This clonotype occurred once. A much larger clone lies a single base off, so this may be a read error. In DNA form, the CDR3 reads TGTGCCAGCAGCAGACTACTAGCGGAGAGCGCAGATACGCAGTATTTT. Translation gives CASSRLLAESADTQYF. The rearrangement joins TRBV12-3 or TRBV12-4 to TRBJ2-3, with 8 positions matching TRBD2. Losses at the gene ends were 6 bases for V and 4 bases for J; bases not matched to a gene: 12. The CDR3 extends over 16 amino acids.

This clonotype was counted a few times. The chain couples TRBV27 to TRBJ1-1; no definite D call. CDR1 MNHEY and CDR2 SMNVEV come from the germline V gene (reference sequence). This CDR3 spans 12 amino acids. Deletions cut 5 bases from V and 5 bases from J, with 9 bases between. The CDR3 DNA reads as TGTGCCAGCAGTAAGCTCGGAACTGAAGCTTTCTTT. This sequence encodes CASSKLGTEAFF.

This chain uses TRBV4-1 with TRBJ2-4; 8 bases are a match to TRBD2. There are 19 residues in the CDR3. Germline CDR1 and CDR2: MGHRA and YSYEKL. V shed 2 bases and J 1 base; nucleotides not matched to a gene: 13. The CDR3 bases are TGCGCCAGCAGCCAAACATCGTCCCTCGGGAGGGGTGCCAAAAACATTCAGTACTTC. Translated: CASSQTSSLGRGAKNIQYF.

The chain carries TRBV20-1 and TRBJ2-5; 15 nucleotides agree with TRBD2. This CDR3 has 15 residues. V was pared by 6 bases and J by 7 bases, with 9 bases of the junction left unmatched. The V gene's germline CDR1 is DFQATT and CDR2 SNEGSKA (reference sequence). CDR3 region: CSARTSGRAKGTQYF. The CDR3 DNA reads TGCAGTGCAAGGACTAGCGGGAGGGCCAAGGGGACCCAGTACTTC.

The chain uses TRBV5-1 and TRBJ1-1; 8 bases agree with TRBD1. V was pared by 2 bases and J by 7 bases, with 10 bases of the junction left unmatched. The CDR3 has 15 residues. CDR1 is SGHRS, CDR2 YFSETQ, per germline. CDR3 sequence: CASSFETGVRLEAFF. CDR3 in DNA: TGCGCCAGCAGCTTCGAGACAGGGGTCCGTCTTGAAGCTTTCTTT.